The 7 T cell receptor beta chains given below trace back to one sample, sequenced in a study of radiotherapy plus CTLA-4 blockade in lung cancer. Profiled with immunoSEQ multiplex PCR; TCRdb holds only in-frame clones, not every one. The sample yields more than 90,000 clones, roughly four fifths seen once. The material was peripheral blood, obtained from a patient treated with radiotherapy plus ipilimumab. The receptor source for this set is a human donor with non-small cell lung cancer that progressed on radiotherapy plus ipilimumab.

This clone was seen a few times. This chain connects TRBV19 to TRBJ1-1, with D unresolved. The germline V gene has CDR1 LNHDA and CDR2 SQIVND (reference sequence). This CDR3 is 14 amino acids long. V lost 3 bases to trimming and J lost 1 base, with 9 bases between them. DNA for the CDR3: TGTGCCAGTAGTATTCGTCCGGAGAACACTGAAGCTTTCTTT. This codes for CASSIRPENTEAFF.

The V gene is TRBV19, the J gene TRBJ2-3; no clear D gene. This CDR3 is built from 15 residues. The V gene's germline CDR1 is LNHDA and CDR2 SQIVND (reference sequence). Trimming removed 5 bases from V and 1 base from J, with 13 bases in between. This chain's CDR3 is CASSFPPGGTDTQYF. The CDR3 bases are TGTGCCAGTAGTTTCCCACCCGGCGGCACAGATACGCAGTATTTT.

The rearrangement joins TRBV30 to TRBJ2-7; D uncertain. The V gene lost 0 bases and the J gene lost 3 bases, with 6 bases spanning the gap. In germline, CDR1 is GTSNPN, CDR2 SVGIG (reference sequence). This CDR3 has 12 amino acids. CDR3 sequence reads: CAWSVNLYEQYF. The DNA for the CDR3 is TGTGCCTGGAGTGTAAACCTCTACGAGCAGTACTTC. The full variable domain, its missing parts supplied by reference TRBV30 and TRBJ2-7, is SQTIHQWPATLVQPVGSPLSLECTVEGTSNPNLYWYRQAAGRGLQLLFYSVGIGQISSEVPQNLSASRPQDRQFILSSKKLLLSDSGFYLCAWSVNLYEQYFGPGTRLTVT.

CDR3 DNA sequence: TGTGCCAGCAGCCTTAGCGGGAGTGTCTACAATGAGCAGTTCTTC. Translated, it gives CASSLSGSVYNEQFF. The chain employs TRBV7-3 and TRBJ2-1, with 9 positions matching TRBD2. From germline, CDR1 is SGHTA and CDR2 FQGTGA. Germline trimming cut 5 bases from V and 3 bases from J; bases unmatched to any gene: 5. This CDR3 contains 15 residues. Using reference TRBV7-3 and TRBJ2-1 for the parts outside the CDR3, the full variable domain is GAGVSQTPSNKVTEKGKYVELRCDPISGHTALYWYRQSLGQGPEFLIYFQGTGAADDSGLPNDRFFAVRPEGSVSTLKIQRTERGDSAVYLCASSLSGSVYNEQFFGPGTRLTVL.

This clone appeared a single time. V gene TRBV11-3 combines with J gene TRBJ2-5; 8 bases are a match to TRBD1. Trimming at V came to 5 bases and at J to 5 bases, leaving 10 bases not matched to a gene. The CDR3 runs to 15 residues. Germline CDR1 SGHNT, CDR2 YENEEA. The CDR3 DNA reads as TGTGCCAGCAGCCGAGCTGACAGGGGCGAGGAGACCCAGTACTTC. Translating gives CASSRADRGEETQYF.

The J gene is TRBJ2-6, the V gene TRBV7-6; D could derive from TRBD1 or TRBD2 (5 bases each). The V gene lost 1 base and the J gene lost 0 bases, with 16 bases spanning the gap. This CDR3 region has 19 residues. The germline gives CDR1 SGHVS, CDR2 FNYEAQ. The CDR3 DNA follows: TGTGCCAGCAGCTTAGGTGGTCGGGGCACCACCTCTGGGGCCAACGTCCTGACTTTC. Its translation: CASSLGGRGTTSGANVLTF.

The V and J genes are TRBV28 and TRBJ1-1, with TRBD1 as a possible D gene (5 bases). This CDR3 spans 14 amino acids. The V gene lost 1 base and the J gene lost 4 bases, with 10 bases spanning the gap. CDR1 and CDR2 (germline): MDHEN, SYDVKM. The DNA of the CDR3 is TGTGCCAGCAGTTTATCCAGGGTTGGCACTGAAGCTTTCTTT. Its translation is CASSLSRVGTEAFF. The full variable domain, completed using reference TRBV28 and TRBJ1-1, is DVKVTQSSRYLVKRTGEKVFLECVQDMDHENMFWYRQDPGLGLRLIYFSYDVKMKEKGDIPEGYSVSREKKERFSLILESASTNQTSMYLCASSLSRVGTEAFFGQGTRLTVV.